This T cell receptor (beta chain) was retrieved from a study of blood T cell repertoires in COVID-19. Study information: Donors in the United States, Italy and Spain gave samples during acute or convalescent COVID-19. PBMCs, B-cell-depleted T cells, or T cells provided the cDNA or gDNA that made up the material.

The Seattle site enrolled patients during active infection and followed them longitudinally. Data came from immunoSEQ multiplex PCR; TCRdb stores just in-frame clones and leaves some out. The table shows approximately 150,000 clones, with roughly 90% occurring only once. The CDR3 extends over 18 amino acids. The germline gives CDR1 MNHEY, CDR2 SVGEGT. V was cut by 7 bases and J by 2 bases, with 24 bases left in between. The sequencing input was peripheral blood. The source is a man younger than 35 with COVID-19, enrolled during active disease. The chain employs TRBV6-2 or TRBV6-3 and TRBJ1-3; no definite D call. CDR3 sequence reads: CASNPSRYWGVPGNTIYF. The CDR3 DNA reads TGTGCCAGCAACCCCTCCCGCTACTGGGGAGTACCTGGAAACACCATATATTTT.